A single sample gave rise to the 13 T cell receptor beta chains below, sequenced in a study of blood T cell repertoires in COVID-19. Assay used: immunoSEQ multiplex PCR; TCRdb lists only in-frame clones, some missing. Found here are 260,000 or so clones, 65% to 90% of them singletons; the top ten hold about 4.8%. Input material: peripheral blood. All receptors come from a woman aged 70-85 years with acute or convalescent COVID-19.

In this sample, this clone turned up a few times. CDR3 sequence: CASSEVLTAGEQYF. CDR3 bases: TGTGCCAGCAGTGAAGTCCTCACAGCGGGAGAGCAGTACTTC. The chain couples TRBV6-1 to TRBJ2-7; 7 bases are shared with TRBD2. The ends lost 1 base at V and 7 bases at J; junction bases unmatched: 7. Germline assignment: CDR1 MNHNS and CDR2 SASEGT. The CDR3 totals 14 residues.

V is TRBV30 and J is TRBJ2-5, with unresolved D. Germline-derived CDR1 and CDR2 are GTSNPN and SVGIG (reference sequence). Trimming pared 2 bases from V and 4 bases from J, leaving 11 bases between. The length of the CDR3 is 13 residues. The CDR3: CAWSSLLGETQYF. The CDR3 coding sequence is TGTGCCTGGAGTTCACTACTCGGAGAGACCCAGTACTTC.

The chain couples TRBV11-3 to TRBJ2-3; D gene uncertain. Germline CDR1 reads SGHNT; CDR2 reads YENEEA. The CDR3 contains 13 residues. The V and J ends lost 2 bases and 6 bases respectively, with 9 bases between them. CDR3 sequence: CASSLNFMDTQYF. DNA of the CDR3: TGTGCCAGCAGCTTAAATTTCATGGATACGCAGTATTTT.

This clone was found many times. The chain links TRBV28 to TRBJ1-5; maybe TRBD1 (5 bases). The CDR3 totals 13 residues. Between the trimmed V and J ends, which lost 4 bases and 6 bases, there was a span of 10 bases. CDR1 and CDR2 (germline): MDHEN, SYDVKM. The CDR3 DNA reads TGTGCCAGCAGTTCGGCAGGGCTTCAGCCCCAGCATTTT. Encoded protein: CASSSAGLQPQHF.

Details on this clone: The same CDR3 can be traced to other DNA sequences in this sample. This sequence joins TRBV5-4 and TRBJ1-1, with unresolved D. Trimming stripped 0 bases from V and 4 bases from J, with 7 bases between. The CDR3 has 13 residues. Germline CDR1 is SGHNT and CDR2 is YYREEE (reference sequence). CDR3 bases: TGTGCCAGCAGCTTGGCTGGGAGCACTGAAGCTTTCTTT. Amino acid sequence: CASSLAGSTEAFF.

The chain couples TRBV10-2 to TRBJ2-1; TRBD1 might be the D (5 bases). Trimming took off 5 bases at V and 0 bases at J, with 29 bases between the two ends. CDR3 length: 21 residues. In germline, CDR1 is WSHSY, CDR2 SAAADI. The CDR3 nucleotides are TGCGCCAGCAGTTTACAGGAAAGAGGATTGAAACTCCCGAGCTCCTACAATGAGCAGTTCTTC. This encodes CASSLQERGLKLPSSYNEQFF.

In regard to this clone: The sample contains more than one DNA sequence encoding this CDR3. This chain joins TRBV7-2 and TRBJ2-5; a weak D match, TRBD2 (7 bases). Trimming left V 3 bases short and J 5 bases short, with 10 bases between. The CDR3 is made up of 13 amino acids. Germline V gene sequence: CDR1 SGHTA, CDR2 FQGNSA. The CDR3 is CASSLGRGETQYF. The CDR3 nucleotides read TGTGCCAGCAGCTTGGGGAGGGGGGAGACCCAGTACTTC.

DNA for the CDR3: TGTGCCAGCAGCGGGACTTCATACTCTGGGGCCAACGTCCTGACTTTC. As protein: CASSGTSYSGANVLTF. This chain joins TRBV9 and TRBJ2-6, with D possibly being TRBD2 (5 bases). CDR1 and CDR2 from the germline V gene are SGDLS and YYNGEE. CDR3 length: 16 amino acids. Trimming took 3 bases from V and 0 from J, leaving 10 bases between them.

On this clone: Germline and junction disagree at one end, which may indicate a read error. The V gene is TRBV7-7, the J gene TRBJ1-2; D is uncertain. CDR3 size: 14 residues. Germline V gene data show CDR1 as SSHAT and CDR2 as FNYEAQ (reference sequence). CDR3 bases: TGTGCTAGCAGCTTAGCGCTCCTCTTAGCAGGCTACACCTTC. This translates into CASSLALLLAGYTF.

V usage is TRBV6-2 or TRBV6-3 and J usage is TRBJ1-3; D not certain. The V gene lost 2 bases and the J gene lost 7 bases, with 18 bases spanning the gap. In germline, CDR1 is MNHEY, CDR2 SVGEGT. The CDR3 is 16 residues long. CDR3 bases: TGTGCCAGCAGTTACCAAAAGGACGGAGGGCGGAACACCATATATTTT. This codes for CASSYQKDGGRNTIYF.

This clone was recorded only once. The V gene is TRBV3-1 (or the pseudogene TRBV3-2), the J gene TRBJ2-7, with D uncertain. This CDR3 region has 15 residues. V lost 1 base and J 2 bases, leaving 12 bases between the germline ends. Looked up from germline, CDR1 is LGHDT and CDR2 is YNNKEL (reference sequence). This CDR3 is CASSQGAGTAYEQYF. CDR3 nucleotide sequence: TGTGCCAGCAGCCAAGGGGCAGGAACGGCCTACGAGCAGTACTTC.

V and J are TRBV28 and TRBJ1-4; 9 bases align to TRBD1. This CDR3 is built from 14 residues. The V gene end was trimmed by 2 bases and the J gene end by 7 bases; junction bases not matched to a gene: 2. Germline CDR1 reads MDHEN; CDR2 reads SYDVKM. In DNA form, the CDR3 reads TGTGCCAGCAGTTTAACAGGGGGCGCTGAAAAACTGTTTTTT. Its translation is CASSLTGGAEKLFF.

To note about this clone: Other DNA sequences in this specimen translate into the identical CDR3. The CDR3 DNA reads TGCGCCAGCAGCTTGAGGACAGGGGGCTACGAGCAGTACTTC. This encodes CASSLRTGGYEQYF. V and J are TRBV5-1 and TRBJ2-7; 10 bases line up with TRBD1. Germline V gives CDR1 SGHRS, CDR2 YFSETQ. The J segment lost 3 bases and the V segment lost 1 base, leaving 1 base of the junction unmatched. CDR3 size: 14 residues.